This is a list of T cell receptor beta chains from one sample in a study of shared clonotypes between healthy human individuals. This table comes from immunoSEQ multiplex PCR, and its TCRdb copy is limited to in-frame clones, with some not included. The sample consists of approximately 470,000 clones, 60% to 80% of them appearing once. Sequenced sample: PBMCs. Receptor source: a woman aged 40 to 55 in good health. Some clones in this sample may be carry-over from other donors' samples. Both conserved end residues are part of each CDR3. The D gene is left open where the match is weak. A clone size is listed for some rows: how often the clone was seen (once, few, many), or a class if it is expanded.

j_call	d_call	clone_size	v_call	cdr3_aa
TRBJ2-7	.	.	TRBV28	CASSLLGGGFEQYF
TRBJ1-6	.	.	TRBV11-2	CASDQGSSNSPLHF
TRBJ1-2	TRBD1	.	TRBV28	CASRGPAGGYGYTF
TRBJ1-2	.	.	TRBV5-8	CASSLSGTYGYTF
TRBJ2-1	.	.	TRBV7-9	CASSLTAGSYNEQFF
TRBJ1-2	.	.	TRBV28	CASSSPTPEGSPGYTF
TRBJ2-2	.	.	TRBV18	CASSPSSGTTNTGELFF
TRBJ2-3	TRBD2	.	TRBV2	CASRLTSGKADTQYF
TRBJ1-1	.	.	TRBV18	CASSPEQGDTEAFF
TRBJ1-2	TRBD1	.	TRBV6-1	CASSETGGGGYTF
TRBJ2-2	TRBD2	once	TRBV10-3	CAIKAGENTGELFF
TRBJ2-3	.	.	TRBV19	CASRRGPWDTQYF
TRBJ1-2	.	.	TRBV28	CASSSNPLSPDSYGYTF
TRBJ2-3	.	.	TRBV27	CASKPGQWTDTQYF
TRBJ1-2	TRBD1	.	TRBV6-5	CASSYSTGALNYGYTF
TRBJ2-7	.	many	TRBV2	CASSEAGYSYEQYF
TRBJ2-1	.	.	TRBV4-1	CASRPPRGSSYNEQFF
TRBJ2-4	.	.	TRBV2	CASRLLFFGKNIQYF
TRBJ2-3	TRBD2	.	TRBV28	CASSLGSSGRLADTQYF
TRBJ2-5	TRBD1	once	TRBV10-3	CAISTGVGETQYF
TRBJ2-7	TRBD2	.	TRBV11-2	CASSLVLAGGDEQYF
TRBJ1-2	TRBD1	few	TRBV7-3	CASSITGGTGYGYTF
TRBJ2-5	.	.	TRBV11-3	CASSAGRETQYF
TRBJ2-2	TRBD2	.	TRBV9	CASSGHGTSGDQANTGELFF
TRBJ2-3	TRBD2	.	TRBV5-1	CASSPTRTSGRGRTDTQYF
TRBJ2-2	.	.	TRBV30	CAWSGLDIQFTGELFF
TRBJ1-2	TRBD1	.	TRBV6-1	CASSGTPGQGSGYTF
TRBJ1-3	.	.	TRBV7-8	CASRPGVLSSGNTIYF
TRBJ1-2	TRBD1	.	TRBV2	CASDGRGTTGRVHGYTF
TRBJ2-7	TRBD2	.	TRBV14	CASSQVGLAGSVLGSYEQYF
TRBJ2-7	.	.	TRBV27	CASRQSGNYEQYF
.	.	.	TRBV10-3	CAISEGPSSSYEQYF
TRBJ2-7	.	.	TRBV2	CASSEPYEQYF
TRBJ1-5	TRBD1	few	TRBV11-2	CASSSTGDSNQPQHF
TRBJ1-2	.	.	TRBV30	CAWSAALGYTF
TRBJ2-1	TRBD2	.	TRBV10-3	CAISLLAGGDNEQFF
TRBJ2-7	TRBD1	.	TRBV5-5	CASSSPWDSTRREQYF
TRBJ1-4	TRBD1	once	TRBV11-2	CASSGGGQGATNEKLFF
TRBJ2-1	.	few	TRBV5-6	CASSLGPSDTYNEQFF
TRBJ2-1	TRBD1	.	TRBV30	CACQAGQGEQFF
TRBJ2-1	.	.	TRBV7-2	CASNGGAYNEQFF
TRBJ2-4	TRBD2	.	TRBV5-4	CASSLGPSGRLAKNIQYF
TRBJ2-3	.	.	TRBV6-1	CASSEAARAATDTQYF
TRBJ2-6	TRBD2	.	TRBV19	CASSIWGLAGSGANVLTF
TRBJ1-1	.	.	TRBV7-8	CASSLYGAEVNTEAFF
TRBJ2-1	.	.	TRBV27	CASSPRVMTEQFF
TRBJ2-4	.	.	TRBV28	CASSINNIQYF
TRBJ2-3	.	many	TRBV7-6	CASSGVIGSGGDTQYF
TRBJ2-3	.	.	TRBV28	CASASWTDPTDTQYF
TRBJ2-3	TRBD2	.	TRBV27	CASRGTSTDTQYF